A selection of T cell receptor beta chains follows, all from one sample in a study of technical replicates of blood from several donors. Measured with immunoSEQ multiplex PCR; TCRdb has only the in-frame clones, and not every one. The repertoire holds tens of thousands of clones, with 90% to 95% as singletons. Sequencing used T cells isolated from PBMCs. All receptors derive from a human donor in good health. The CDR3 runs from the conserved cysteine through the conserved F or W. A D gene is named only where the DNA matches it firmly. Some rows mark clone size as missing; the rest say once, few, many or name a class of expanded clone.

d_call j_call clone_size v_call cdr3_aa cdr3_nt
TRBD2 TRBJ2-3 NA TRBV6-4 CASSQLAGVFGTDTQYF TGTGCCAGCAGCCAACTAGCGGGAGTTTTTGGCACAGATACGCAGTATTTT
NA TRBJ2-5 once TRBV9 CASSVGGGRETQYF TGTGCCAGCAGCGTAGGGGGCGGTCGGGAGACCCAGTACTTC
TRBD2 TRBJ2-5 NA TRBV27 CASSASSGERQETQYF TGTGCCAGCAGTGCCTCTAGCGGGGAGAGGCAAGAGACCCAGTACTTC
TRBD2 TRBJ2-3 NA TRBV7-9 CASSLGLAGQDTQYF TGTGCCAGCAGCTTGGGACTAGCGGGACAAGATACGCAGTATTTT
TRBD1 TRBJ2-1 NA TRBV30 CAWRSGTGWNEQFF TGTGCCTGGAGGTCCGGGACAGGTTGGAATGAGCAGTTCTTC
NA TRBJ2-3 NA TRBV30 CAWSPSAADTQYF TGTGCCTGGAGCCCTTCCGCGGCGGATACGCAGTATTTT
NA TRBJ2-2 once TRBV21-1 CASSNTGRPGELFF TGTGCCAGCAGCAACACAGGGAGACCCGGGGAGCTGTTTTTT
TRBD2 TRBJ2-1 NA TRBV10-3 CASTSASHNEQFF TGTGCCTCCACTAGCGCGTCCCACAATGAGCAGTTCTTC
TRBD1 TRBJ2-2 NA TRBV5-6 CASSFQGAIYTGELFF TGTGCCAGCAGCTTTCAGGGGGCTATTTACACCGGGGAGCTGTTTTTT
TRBD1 TRBJ1-1 NA TRBV9 CASSARRGSNTEAFF TGTGCCAGCAGCGCCCGCAGGGGGTCTAACACTGAAGCTTTCTTT
TRBD1 TRBJ1-2 NA TRBV6-6 CASSGATGNYGYTF TGTGCCAGCAGTGGTGCGACAGGGAACTATGGCTACACCTTC
NA TRBJ2-5 once TRBV27 CASSLRLWGEETQYF TGTGCCAGCAGTTTAAGGCTGTGGGGAGAAGAGACCCAGTACTTC
TRBD2 TRBJ2-7 NA TRBV4-1 CASSQVAGLLYEQYF TGCGCCAGCAGCCAAGTCGCGGGACTATTATACGAGCAGTACTTC
TRBD2 TRBJ2-3 once TRBV10-3 CAISESRGGTDTQYF TGTGCCATCAGTGAGTCGCGGGGGGGCACAGATACGCAGTATTTT
NA TRBJ2-2 once TRBV9 CASSVARNGELFF TGTGCCAGCAGCGTAGCCAGAAACGGGGAGCTGTTTTTT
TRBD2 TRBJ2-1 once TRBV2 CATRRLAGGDNEQFF TGTGCCACCCGAAGACTAGCGGGAGGAGACAATGAGCAGTTCTTC
NA TRBJ2-1 NA TRBV5-4 CASSVGVYNEQFF TGTGCCAGCAGCGTGGGAGTTTACAATGAGCAGTTCTTC
NA TRBJ2-3 NA TRBV6-1 CASSEVRTPSTDTQYF TGTGCCAGCAGTGAAGTCAGGACTCCAAGCACAGATACGCAGTATTTT
TRBD1 TRBJ2-7 NA TRBV19 CASTPGRQGPYEQYF TGTGCCAGTACCCCGGGGAGACAGGGCCCCTACGAGCAGTACTTC
NA TRBJ2-7 NA TRBV7-9 CASSFSGEQYF TGTGCCAGCAGCTTCAGCGGTGAGCAGTACTTC
NA TRBJ2-3 NA TRBV7-2 CASSFQDTQYF TGTGCCAGCAGCTTCCAGGATACGCAGTATTTT
NA TRBJ2-6 few TRBV25-1 CASSEFIASGANVLTF TGTGCCAGCAGTGAATTTATAGCCTCTGGGGCCAACGTCCTGACTTTC
TRBD1 TRBJ2-7 NA TRBV2 CATLRLDRVYEQYF TGTGCCACCCTACGTTTGGACAGGGTCTACGAGCAGTACTTC
NA TRBJ1-5 NA TRBV6-5 CASRPRLFVQPQHF TGTGCCAGCAGGCCGAGACTCTTTGTGCAGCCCCAGCATTTT